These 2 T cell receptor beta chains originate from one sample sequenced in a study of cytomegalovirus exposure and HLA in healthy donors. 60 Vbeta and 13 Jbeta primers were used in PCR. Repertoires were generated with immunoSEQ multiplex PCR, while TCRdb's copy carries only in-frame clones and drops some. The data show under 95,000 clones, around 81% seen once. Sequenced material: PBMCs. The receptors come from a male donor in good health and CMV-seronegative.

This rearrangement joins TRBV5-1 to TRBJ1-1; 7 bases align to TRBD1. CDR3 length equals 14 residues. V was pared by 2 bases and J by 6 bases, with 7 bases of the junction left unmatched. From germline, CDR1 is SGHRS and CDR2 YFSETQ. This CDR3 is CASSFRDSRAEAFF. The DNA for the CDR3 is TGCGCCAGCAGCTTCCGGGACAGTCGTGCTGAAGCTTTCTTT.

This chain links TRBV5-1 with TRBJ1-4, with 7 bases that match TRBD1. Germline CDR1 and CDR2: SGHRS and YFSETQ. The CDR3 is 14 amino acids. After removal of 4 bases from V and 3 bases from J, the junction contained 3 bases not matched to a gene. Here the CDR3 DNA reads TGCGCCAGCAGCCCAGGGACAGCTAATGAAAAACTGTTTTTT. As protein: CASSPGTANEKLFF.